This TCR beta chain was identified during a study of T cell responses to AZD1222 COVID-19 vaccine. Study-wide results and caveats: CD4 TCRs covered the whole spike, strongest at regions 160-218 and 743-854. Unmutated variant regions are reportedly targeted by nearly half of spike-specific TCRs. Just a handful of AZD1222 recipients tested seropositive at baseline.

The repertoire was sequenced with immunoSEQ multiplex PCR; TCRdb's copy has only in-frame clones and lacks some. The sample includes about 140,000 clones, 91% of them seen just once. As to this clone: Its antigen is still unknown.

The input for sequencing was peripheral blood, taken on day 0 of AZD1222 vaccination. The receptor was isolated from an adult in good health.

CDR3 coding DNA: TGTGCCAGTAGTATTGTATCGGGGGGGACCGGGGAGCTGTTTTTT. Translating it yields CASSIVSGGTGELFF. The chain combines TRBV19 with TRBJ2-2, with 8 bases lining up with TRBD2. This CDR3 region has 15 residues. J was trimmed by 5 bases and V by 3 bases; bases with no gene match: 5. Germline CDR1 LNHDA, CDR2 SQIVND (reference sequence).